Below are 30 T cell receptor beta chains sequenced from a single sample in a study of cytomegalovirus exposure and HLA in healthy donors (dated by TCRdb to about 2017). Libraries were constructed by the immunoSEQ multiplex PCR assay. For the multiplex PCR, a mixture combining 60 forward primers for TCR Vbeta segments and 13 reverse primers for TCR Jbeta segments was used. In TCRdb, the immuneACCESS table is reduced to in-frame sequences with V and J assigned. These tables do not hold every clone; where another copy was compared, an unresolved V gene accounts for under half, and the others remain unexplained. The sample table lists under 300,000 clones, around 81% of them with a count of one. The ten biggest clones cover around 8% of the sample. Sequences were obtained from PBMCs. The receptor set was obtained from a woman aged 55 to 70 in good health and CMV-seropositive.

The chain couples TRBV12-5 to TRBJ2-2, with TRBD2 identical over 8 bases. The V gene's germline CDR1 is LGHNT and CDR2 FRNRAP. The CDR3 extends over 15 amino acids. V lost 10 bases and J lost 5; bases outside the gene matches: 12. The CDR3 bases are TGTGCTACCCAGCCGGGGCTAGCGGGTACCGGGGAGCTGTTTTTT. This codes for CATQPGLAGTGELFF. The full variable domain, completed using reference TRBV12-5 and TRBJ2-2, is DARVTQTPRHKVTEMGQEVTMRCQPILGHNTVFWYRQTMMQGLELLAYFRNRAPLDDSGMPKDRFSAEMPDATLATLKIQPSEPRDSAVYFCATQPGLAGTGELFFGEGSRLTVL.

This clone was counted only a few times. This chain links TRBV28 with TRBJ2-7, with D possibly TRBD1 on 6 matching bases. The length of the CDR3 is 14 residues. The V gene lost 5 bases and the J gene lost 6 bases, with 17 bases spanning the gap. Germline V gene lookup returns CDR1 MDHEN and CDR2 SYDVKM. This chain's CDR3 is CASSQDSPWPEQYF. In nucleotides, the CDR3 is TGTGCCAGCAGTCAGGACAGCCCTTGGCCCGAGCAGTACTTC.

This clone was detected only a few times. The chain recombines TRBV7-2 with TRBJ1-6; tentative D call: TRBD1 (6 bases). Germline V CDR1 and CDR2: SGHTA, FQGNSA. Trimming stripped 6 bases from V and 5 bases from J, with 14 bases between. The CDR3 runs 15 residues. CDR3 DNA sequence: TGTGCCAGCAGACGAGTTACAGGGAATAATTCACCCCTCCACTTT. Translating gives CASRRVTGNNSPLHF.

The chain joins TRBV2 to TRBJ2-7, with 7 positions matching TRBD2. With V trimmed by 5 bases and J by 0 bases, 19 bases remained unmatched. The CDR3 runs 19 residues. Germline assignment: CDR1 SNHLY and CDR2 FYNNEI. CDR3 DNA: TGTGCCAGCAGTACTTCAACCTTCCTCACTAGCGAGTTCTCCTACGAGCAGTACTTC. This sequence encodes CASSTSTFLTSEFSYEQYF. The complete variable domain, with remaining parts taken from reference TRBV2 and TRBJ2-7, reads EPEVTQTPSHQVTQMGQEVILRCVPISNHLYFYWYRQILGQKVEFLVSFYNNEISEKSEIFDDQFSVERPDGSNFTLKIRSTKLEDSAMYFCASSTSTFLTSEFSYEQYFGPGTRLTVT.

This chain joins TRBV27 and TRBJ2-3, with D tentatively TRBD1 (6 bases). Germline CDR1 reads MNHEY; CDR2 reads SMNVEV (reference sequence). The CDR3 contains 19 residues. Trimming removed 2 bases at V and 3 bases at J, with 24 bases between. CDR3 in DNA: TGTGCCAGCAGTTTAGGCTGGGGAGCAGGGGAAGGGGGTACAGATACGCAGTATTTT. Amino acid sequence: CASSLGWGAGEGGTDTQYF.

J is TRBJ2-2 and V is TRBV10-3, with 8 bases aligning to TRBD2. CDR1 and CDR2 from the germline V gene are ENHRY and SYGVKD. The CDR3 runs to 15 residues. V was pared by 10 bases and J by 1 base, with 8 bases of the junction left unmatched. In DNA form, the CDR3 reads TGTGCCACCAGAAGGCGGGAGGAGAACACCGGGGAGCTGTTTTTT. Amino acids: CATRRREENTGELFF.

V and J are TRBV19 and TRBJ1-4, with 11 bases identical to TRBD1. The CDR3 consists of 15 residues. Germline V gene sequence: CDR1 LNHDA, CDR2 SQIVND (reference sequence). The V segment lost 6 bases and the J segment 7 bases; nucleotides outside the gene matches: 7. As DNA, the CDR3 is TGTGCCAGTAGAGCCGGGACAGGGGGAGGTGAAAAACTGTTTTTT. Translating it yields CASRAGTGGGEKLFF.

This clone was detected a few times. The rearrangement uses TRBV21-1 and TRBJ1-5; the table gives TRBD1 as D, unverified against the DNA. TRBV21-1 is reported as a pseudogene. This CDR3 has 15 amino acids. CDR3: CASSNSTIPNQPQHF. CDR3 bases: TGTGCCAGCAGCAACTCGACAATTCCAAATCAGCCCCAGCATTTT.

J is TRBJ2-7 and V is TRBV7-2, with 12 bases lining up with TRBD2. The germline V gene has CDR1 SGHTA and CDR2 FQGNSA. Trimming took 6 bases from V and 1 from J; bases not matched to a gene: 4. This CDR3 is 15 amino acids long. This CDR3 is CASSRTSGRSYEQYF. The CDR3 DNA is TGTGCCAGCAGTCGAACTAGCGGGAGGTCCTACGAGCAGTACTTC. The full variable domain, rest sourced from reference TRBV7-2 and TRBJ2-7, is GAGVSQSPSNKVTEKGKDVELRCDPISGHTALYWYRQSLGQGLEFLIYFQGNSAPDKSGLPSDRFSAERTGGSVSTLTIQRTQQEDSAVYLCASSRTSGRSYEQYFGPGTRLTVT.

This chain uses TRBV19 with TRBJ2-1; TRBD1 matches at 8 bases. This CDR3 contains 14 residues. The germline V gene encodes CDR1 LNHDA and CDR2 SQIVND (reference sequence). Trimming removed 8 bases from V and 0 bases from J; junction bases left unmatched: 3. As DNA, the CDR3 is TGTGCCAGTGCAGGGGGCCCCTCCTACAATGAGCAGTTCTTC. Encoded protein: CASAGGPSYNEQFF.

The chain couples TRBV5-6 to TRBJ1-2; tentative D call: TRBD1 (5 bases). CDR3 length: 13 residues. Germline V lookup: CDR1 SGHDT, CDR2 YYEEEE. V shed 9 bases and J shed 0 bases, with 12 bases lying between them. The CDR3 region is CATAVGPNYGYTF. DNA of the CDR3: TGTGCCACCGCCGTGGGGCCTAACTATGGCTACACCTTC.

The chain couples TRBV29-1 to TRBJ2-3; 7 nucleotides match TRBD2. The CDR3 spans 14 residues. CDR1 SQVTM and CDR2 ANQGSEA come from the germline V gene. With V trimmed by 6 bases and J by 2 bases, 8 bases remained unmatched. CDR3 loop: CSVGEGPYTDTQYF. DNA for the CDR3: TGCAGCGTAGGGGAGGGCCCTTACACAGATACGCAGTATTTT.

This chain uses TRBV7-9 with TRBJ1-4, with 11 bases that match TRBD1. CDR3 length: 15 residues. Germline trimming cut 5 bases from V and 7 bases from J; bases unmatched to any gene: 6. Germline V gene sequence: CDR1 SEHNR, CDR2 FQNEAQ (reference sequence). CDR3 region: CASSAGQGAGEKLFF. The CDR3 DNA is TGTGCCAGCAGCGCCGGACAGGGGGCTGGTGAAAAACTGTTTTTT. The complete variable domain, with remaining parts taken from reference TRBV7-9 and TRBJ1-4, reads DTGVSQNPRHKITKRGQNVTFRCDPISEHNRLYWYRQTLGQGPEFLTYFQNEAQLEKSRLLSDRFSAERPKGSFSTLEIQRTEQGDSAMYLCASSAGQGAGEKLFFGSGTQLSVL.

In its sample, this clone was seen a few times. The chain is built from TRBV6-4 and TRBJ1-1, with 10 nucleotides matching TRBD1. V trimming: 4 bases; J trimming: 10 bases; junction bases outside the gene matches: 9. The germline gives CDR1 MRHNA, CDR2 SNTAGT. This CDR3 has 14 amino acids. The chain's CDR3 is CASSASPGQGIAFF. CDR3 coding DNA: TGTGCCAGCAGTGCCTCCCCGGGACAGGGGATAGCTTTCTTT.

The chain has TRBV19 and TRBJ1-1; 7 positions match TRBD1. The CDR3 runs to 12 residues. The germline gives CDR1 LNHDA, CDR2 SQIVND (reference sequence). The ends lost 5 bases at V and 5 bases at J; junction bases unmatched: 2. The CDR3 spells CASSLTGTEAFF. Here the CDR3 DNA reads TGTGCCAGTAGTCTGACAGGGACTGAAGCTTTCTTT.

The chain combines TRBV7-8 with TRBJ2-1; the match to TRBD2 covers 11 bases. The CDR3 has 15 residues. In germline, CDR1 is SGHVS, CDR2 FQNEAQ. The J segment lost 4 bases and the V segment lost 6 bases, leaving 5 bases of the junction unmatched. As DNA, the CDR3 is TGTGCCAGCAGTCATAGCGGGAGGGCTTACAATGAGCAGTTCTTC. Translating it yields CASSHSGRAYNEQFF.

This clone is a singleton in its sample. The V call is TRBV6-6, the J call TRBJ2-7, with a weak D call TRBD2 (6 bases). This CDR3 contains 15 residues. Between the trimmed V and J ends, which lost 6 bases and 2 bases, there was a span of 17 bases. The germline gives CDR1 MNHNY, CDR2 SVGAGI (reference sequence). CDR3 sequence reads: CASSPGGRPPYEQYF. The CDR3, as DNA: TGTGCCAGCAGCCCCGGGGGACGCCCTCCCTACGAGCAGTACTTC.

The chain links TRBV7-2 to TRBJ2-7; D gene uncertain. V was shortened by 4 bases and J by 6 bases, with 10 bases between the two germline ends. There are 12 residues in the CDR3. Germline V gene lookup returns CDR1 SGHTA and CDR2 FQGNSA. CDR3 in amino acids: CASSYGVSEQYF. CDR3 DNA sequence: TGTGCCAGCAGCTACGGAGTATCCGAGCAGTACTTC.

For this clone: Other nucleotide sequences in the sample specify the same CDR3. The V and J genes are TRBV9 and TRBJ2-1; possibly TRBD2 for D (6 bases). V gave up 4 bases and J gave up 4 bases, with 15 bases separating them. The CDR3 length is 15 residues. Germline CDR1 is SGDLS and CDR2 is YYNGEE. CDR3 protein: CASSPPRGSYNEQFF. The CDR3 DNA reads as TGTGCCAGCAGCCCCCCCCGGGGGTCGTACAATGAGCAGTTCTTC.

The gene calls are TRBV9 and TRBJ2-3; TRBD2 is a possible D gene (6 bases). Trimming removed 2 bases at V and 6 bases at J, with 13 bases between. The CDR3 runs 14 residues. Looked up from germline, CDR1 is SGDLS and CDR2 is YYNGEE. Here the CDR3 reads CASSVSGQWDTQYF. The CDR3 region has the DNA TGTGCCAGCAGCGTGAGCGGGCAGTGGGATACGCAGTATTTT.

V is TRBV15 and J is TRBJ2-5, with D tentatively TRBD2 (7 bases). Deletions cut 3 bases from V and 3 bases from J, with 20 bases between. Germline V gene sequence: CDR1 LNHNV, CDR2 YYDKDF (reference sequence). This CDR3 is 17 amino acids long. CDR3 DNA sequence: TGTGCCACCAGCAGGAACCGGGGGGCCTTAAGTAAAGAGACCCAGTACTTC. Protein sequence: CATSRNRGALSKETQYF. The full variable domain, rest sourced from reference TRBV15 and TRBJ2-5, is DAMVIQNPRYQVTQFGKPVTLSCSQTLNHNVMYWYQQKSSQAPKLLFHYYDKDFNNEADTPDNFQSRRPNTSFCFLDIRSPGLGDTAMYLCATSRNRGALSKETQYFGPGTRLLVL.

On this clone: Relative to the germline gene, one junction end is altered; a read error may explain this. This chain links TRBV7-9 with TRBJ2-7, with a tentative D call TRBD2 (6 bases). Looked up from germline, CDR1 is SEHNR and CDR2 is FQNEAQ (reference sequence). CDR3 length equals 18 residues. The CDR3 loop is CSSSPRSGPMRGSYEQYF. DNA for the CDR3: TGTTCCAGCAGTCCTCGTAGCGGCCCGATGCGGGGCTCCTACGAGCAGTACTTC.

This chain connects TRBV5-4 to TRBJ2-2; D not certain. The CDR3 consists of 13 residues. V lost 4 bases and J lost 3, with 7 bases in between. Per the germline V gene, CDR1 is SGHNT and CDR2 is YYREEE (reference sequence). Here the CDR3 reads CASSQVHTGELFF. CDR3 in DNA: TGTGCCAGCAGCCAGGTTCACACCGGGGAGCTGTTTTTT.

The rearrangement joins TRBV6-1 to TRBJ1-2, with D perhaps TRBD1 (6 bases). Germline CDR1 MNHNS, CDR2 SASEGT. Trimming took off 6 bases at V and 4 bases at J, with 12 bases between the two ends. This CDR3 is 13 amino acids long. CDR3 amino acids: CASSSTGPYGYTF. CDR3 sequence (DNA): TGTGCCAGCAGCTCCACAGGGCCCTATGGCTACACCTTC.

The chain joins TRBV11-2 to TRBJ1-1; D uncertain. The CDR3 runs 11 residues. V lost 5 bases to trimming and J lost 4 bases, with 5 bases between them. In germline, CDR1 is SGHAT, CDR2 FQNNGV. The CDR3 nucleotides read TGTGCCAGCAGCCCCATCACTGAAGCTTTCTTT. Amino acid sequence: CASSPITEAFF.

V and J are TRBV9 and TRBJ2-1, with 9 nucleotides matching TRBD2. Trimming cost V 6 bases and J 6 bases; bases outside gene matches: 16. Germline V gene lookup returns CDR1 SGDLS and CDR2 YYNGEE. The CDR3 runs to 17 residues. The CDR3 DNA is TGTGCCAGCACCAGACTCACCTCCGGGACTAGCCTCAATGAGCAGTTCTTC. This codes for CASTRLTSGTSLNEQFF. The variable domain in full, completed from reference TRBV9 and TRBJ2-1, reads DSGVTQTPKHLITATGQRVTLRCSPRSGDLSVYWYQQSLDQGLQFLIQYYNGEERAKGNILERFSAQQFPDLHSELNLSSLELGDSALYFCASTRLTSGTSLNEQFFGPGTRLTVL.

The gene calls are TRBV18 and TRBJ2-1; D possibly corresponds to TRBD2 (5 bases). This CDR3 is built from 16 residues. V dropped 6 bases and J dropped 5 bases, with 20 bases sitting between them. The germline gives CDR1 KGHSH, CDR2 LQKENI. The CDR3 reads CASSPKGSVVHNEQFF. In DNA form, the CDR3 reads TGTGCCAGCTCGCCGAAAGGGAGTGTGGTCCACAATGAGCAGTTCTTC. Full variable domain (missing parts from reference TRBV18 and TRBJ2-1): NAGVMQNPRHLVRRRGQEARLRCSPMKGHSHVYWYRQLPEEGLKFMVYLQKENIIDESGMPKERFSAEFPKEGPSILRIQQVVRGDSAAYFCASSPKGSVVHNEQFFGPGTRLTVL.

The V call is TRBV11-2, the J call TRBJ2-1; 7 positions agree with TRBD2. The length of the CDR3 is 15 residues. V dropped 2 bases and J dropped 8; count of bases not matched to a gene: 9. Per the germline V gene, CDR1 is SGHAT and CDR2 is FQNNGV. The CDR3 reads CASSLYAGVDYEQFF. The CDR3 DNA follows: TGTGCCAGCAGCTTATATGCGGGAGTGGATTATGAGCAGTTCTTC.

J is TRBJ1-4 and V is TRBV5-8, with TRBD1 matching over 10 bases. Germline V lookup: CDR1 SGHTS, CDR2 YDEGEE. V lost 4 bases to trimming and J lost 4 bases; unmatched junction nucleotides: 7. This CDR3 contains 16 residues. DNA for the CDR3: TGTGCCAGCAGCGATCGGGACAGGGGATTTAATGAAAAACTGTTTTTT. Translating it yields CASSDRDRGFNEKLFF.

The genes are TRBV5-1 and TRBJ1-3; D possibly corresponds to TRBD1 (5 bases). V was pared by 4 bases and J by 4 bases, with 18 bases between. Per the germline V gene, CDR1 is SGHRS and CDR2 is YFSETQ. The CDR3 is made up of 16 amino acids. In DNA, the CDR3 is TGCGCCAGCAGCCCCACCTCGCAGGGATCCGGAAACACCATATATTTT. Translation gives CASSPTSQGSGNTIYF.